The text below deals with one T cell receptor beta chain. Its antigen remains unknown. The entry originates in a study of cytomegalovirus exposure and HLA in healthy donors. Looking at the study overall: Of the donors genotyped, 300 to 500 in all, over 80% fell in the Caucasian-associated ancestry cluster. Study-level results: In vitro experiments confirmed that a few CMV-associated chains were specific for CMV antigens. In a later analysis, at a false discovery rate of 0.05, 16,951 TCR beta sequences were associated with HLA alleles. The authors excluded some V segments, including TRBV6-2 and TRBV6-3, as indistinguishable.

Trimming took off 8 bases at V and 0 bases at J, with 8 bases between the two ends. The germline CDR1 and CDR2 sequences are LNHDA and SQIVND (reference sequence). This CDR3 spans 13 amino acids. The PCR was carried out with 60 Vbeta primers and 13 Jbeta primers. The assay was immunoSEQ multiplex PCR, and TCRdb's table has in-frame clones only and misses some. The data show approximately 100,000 clones, with more than 75% seen just once and 1.5% to 2% held by the top ten. The clonotype comes from a middle-aged woman in good health and CMV-seronegative. Material for sequencing was PBMCs. The chain links TRBV19 to TRBJ2-1, with no clear D. The CDR3 region has the DNA TGTGCCAGTTCTCCGAGCTCCTACAATGAGCAGTTCTTC. Translating gives CASSPSSYNEQFF.